What follows are 5 T cell receptor beta chains derived from one specimen sequenced in a study of blood T cell repertoires in COVID-19. The data were produced by immunoSEQ multiplex PCR, yet TCRdb's version contains in-frame clones alone and is incomplete. The sample lists 85,000 to 130,000 clones, roughly 89% occurring once. Sequences were obtained from peripheral blood. These receptors were obtained from a man aged 65 to 85 with acute or convalescent COVID-19.

This chain uses TRBV6-2 or TRBV6-3 with TRBJ2-1; D possibly corresponds to TRBD2 (6 bases). The V end was cut by 2 bases, the J end by 7 bases, with 18 bases between. From germline, CDR1 is MNHEY and CDR2 SVGEGT. The CDR3 is made up of 16 amino acids. The CDR3 DNA sequence: TGTGCCAGCAGTTACCGGTTTAGCGGACCGCTTAATGAGCAGTTCTTC. This sequence encodes CASSYRFSGPLNEQFF.

J is TRBJ1-5 and V is TRBV3-1 (or the pseudogene TRBV3-2); no firm D call. Trimming took off 3 bases at V and 0 bases at J, with 6 bases between the two ends. Germline assignment: CDR1 LGHDT and CDR2 YNNKEL (reference sequence). This CDR3 comprises 14 residues. CDR3 residues: CASSQADSNQPQHF. CDR3 bases: TGTGCCAGCAGCCAGGCCGATAGCAATCAGCCCCAGCATTTT.

The chain combines TRBV13 with TRBJ1-2; D perhaps matches TRBD1 (6 bases). The CDR3 totals 14 residues. CDR1 and CDR2 from the germline V gene are PRHDT and FYEKMQ (reference sequence). V was shortened by 2 bases and J by 5 bases, with 12 bases between the two germline ends. The chain's CDR3 is CASSLPGEHYGYTF. The CDR3 DNA follows: TGTGCCAGCAGCTTACCAGGGGAGCATTATGGCTACACCTTC.

For the CDR3, the DNA is TGTGCCAGCAGTGACAGTGAGGCGGGACAGGGGGCTTACGAGCAGTACTTC. As protein: CASSDSEAGQGAYEQYF. The chain couples TRBV6-4 to TRBJ2-7; 12 bases align to TRBD1. Germline CDR1 and CDR2: MRHNA and SNTAGT. The CDR3 is made up of 17 amino acids. The V gene end was trimmed by 2 bases and the J gene end by 4 bases; junction bases not matched to a gene: 9.

This chain connects TRBV28 to TRBJ2-1; tentatively, D is TRBD1 (6 bases). This CDR3 contains 16 residues. The germline V gene has CDR1 MDHEN and CDR2 SYDVKM. The V and J ends lost 3 bases and 2 bases respectively, with 14 bases between them. The CDR3 DNA reads TGTGCCAGCAGTTTTTACAGGGTTGACGCCTACAATGAGCAGTTCTTC. Encoded protein: CASSFYRVDAYNEQFF. The variable domain in full, with the rest retrieved from reference TRBV28 and TRBJ2-1, is DVKVTQSSRYLVKRTGEKVFLECVQDMDHENMFWYRQDPGLGLRLIYFSYDVKMKEKGDIPEGYSVSREKKERFSLILESASTNQTSMYLCASSFYRVDAYNEQFFGPGTRLTVL.